A selection of T cell receptor beta chains follows, all from one sample in a study of blood T cell repertoires in COVID-19. Profiling relied on immunoSEQ multiplex PCR, and the TCRdb table lists in-frame clones only, not all of them. The sample lists about 150,000 clones, 78% seen once, with 10% to 11% in the top ten. Sequenced material: peripheral blood. These receptors originate from a man aged 55 to 70 who had recovered from COVID-19. CDR3s include the opening cysteine and the closing phenylalanine or tryptophan. D genes are given only for firm matches. Clone size, where shown, is once, few, many, or a class for clones that have expanded.

TRBV9	TRBD1	-	15	TRBJ2-7	TGTGCCAGCAGCGTAGGTCCGGGACAGAACTACGAGCAGTACTTC	CASSVGPGQNYEQYF
TRBV9	TRBD1	few	13	TRBJ2-7	TGTGCCAGCAGCGCCCCGACAGGGGGCGAGCAGTACTTC	CASSAPTGGEQYF
TRBV19	-	-	16	TRBJ2-2	TGTGCCAGTAGTAACCACAGGAGAATTAACACCGGGGAGCTGTTTTTT	CASSNHRRINTGELFF
TRBV4-1	-	-	13	TRBJ1-4	TGCGCCAGCAGCCTGAGGGAGGATGAAAAACTGTTTTTT	CASSLREDEKLFF
TRBV7-9	TRBD2	-	18	TRBJ2-3	TGTGCCAGCAGCCATGGACTAGCGGGGGGTACCAGCACAGATACGCAGTATTTT	CASSHGLAGGTSTDTQYF
TRBV24-1	-	-	13	TRBJ2-7	TGTGCCACCAGTGATGGAGGATGGGACGAGCAGTACTTC	CATSDGGWDEQYF
TRBV28	-	few	13	TRBJ1-4	TGTGCCAGCAGGGAGACAGGAGCCGAAAAACTGTTTTTT	CASRETGAEKLFF
TRBV9	TRBD2	-	15	TRBJ2-1	TGTGCCAGCAGCGTGGCGGGGGGGCCCCCCAATGAGCAGTTCTTC	CASSVAGGPPNEQFF
TRBV21-1	-	few	13	TRBJ2-7	TGTGCCAGCAGCAAGTCCTGTTCCTACGAGCAGTACTTC	CASSKSCSYEQYF
TRBV2	TRBD1	-	15	TRBJ2-2	TGTGCCAGCAGTGTGCAGGGGGCGGGCACCGGGGAGCTGTTTTTT	CASSVQGAGTGELFF
TRBV7-8	-	-	14	TRBJ1-6	TGTGCCAGCAGCTTAGCCACTTATAATTCACCCCTCCACTTT	CASSLATYNSPLHF
TRBV3-1/TRBV3-2	-	-	17	TRBJ2-4	TGTGCCAGCAGCCGACAAGACGGGGCGGGGGCCAAAAACATTCAGTACTTC	CASSRQDGAGAKNIQYF
TRBV18	TRBD1	-	15	TRBJ2-7	TGTGCCAGCTCACCTACGGGGACAGGGGGCTTCGAGCAGTACTTC	CASSPTGTGGFEQYF
TRBV6-5	-	-	14	TRBJ1-5	TGTGCCAGCCGGGACACCTATAGCAATCAGCCCCAGCATTTT	CASRDTYSNQPQHF
TRBV28	TRBD2	-	16	TRBJ2-2	TGTGCCAGCAGGGCTGCAGCGGGGGCGGGCACCGGGGAGCTGTTTTTT	CASRAAAGAGTGELFF
TRBV6-2/TRBV6-3	TRBD2	-	14	TRBJ2-3	TGTGCCAGCAGTTGGGCGGGGGGGCCGAGTACGCAGTATTTT	CASSWAGGPSTQYF
TRBV7-2	-	-	15	TRBJ1-4	TGTGCCAGCAGCTTTCAACAGGGAGAGAATGAAAAACTGTTTTTT	CASSFQQGENEKLFF
TRBV27	TRBD2	-	13	TRBJ2-5	TGTGCCAGCAGGGGGCTAGCGGGAGAGACCCAGTACTTC	CASRGLAGETQYF
TRBV24-1	-	few	15	TRBJ2-1	TGTGCCACCAGTGACGCTGGTAGCTCCTACAATGAGCAGTTCTTC	CATSDAGSSYNEQFF
TRBV5-1	-	-	13	TRBJ2-2	TGCGCCAGCAGCTCCGTATACACCGGGGAGCTGTTTTTT	CASSSVYTGELFF
TRBV27	TRBD1	-	14	TRBJ1-5	TGTGCCAGCAGTGTGACAGGGGGCCTACAGCCCCAGCATTTT	CASSVTGGLQPQHF
TRBV7-8	TRBD1	-	15	TRBJ2-1	TGTGCCAGCAGTTTAGGGGACAGGGGGCTCAATGAGCAGTTCTTC	CASSLGDRGLNEQFF
TRBV19	-	-	17	TRBJ1-3	TGTGCCAGTAGGACGGAATCGACAGGATTCTCTGGAAACACCATATATTTT	CASRTESTGFSGNTIYF
TRBV23-1	TRBD1	few	17	TRBJ2-1	TGCGCCAGCAGTCATCATCCCGACAGGGAATCCTACAATGAGCAGTTCTTC	CASSHHPDRESYNEQFF
TRBV4-2	-	-	16	TRBJ1-4	TGTGCCAGCAGCCAGGCGGCGGGGGTTGCAAAAGAAAAACTGTTTTTT	CASSQAAGVAKEKLFF
TRBV5-4	-	few	15	TRBJ1-1	TGTGCCAGCAGCCCAATGCTATCCCGCGGCACTGAAGCTTTCTTT	CASSPMLSRGTEAFF
TRBV4-1	TRBD2	-	17	TRBJ2-1	TGCGCCAGCAGCCTCAGACAGCGGGGGGGGACCTACAATGAGCAGTTCTTC	CASSLRQRGGTYNEQFF
TRBV6-2/TRBV6-3	TRBD1	-	15	TRBJ2-5	TGTGCCAGCAGTTACCCGGGACAGGGAGAAGAGACCCAGTACTTC	CASSYPGQGEETQYF
TRBV12-5	TRBD2	-	15	TRBJ2-1	TGTGCTAGTGGTTCCACAGCGGGAGGCATAAATGAGCAGTTCTTC	CASGSTAGGINEQFF
TRBV19	-	-	14	TRBJ2-3	TGTGCCAGTAGTATAAGACACTTCACAGATACGCAGTATTTT	CASSIRHFTDTQYF
TRBV1	-	-	15	TRBJ1-6	TGCACCAGCTCCCAGGGGGCTTCGGATAATTCACCCCTCCACTTT	CTSSQGASDNSPLHF
TRBV28	TRBD1	-	15	TRBJ2-5	TGTGCCAGCAGTGCCTCGACAGGGTTGATCGAGACCCAGTACTTC	CASSASTGLIETQYF
TRBV27	TRBD2	-	17	TRBJ2-4	TGTGCCAGCAGTTCAACACATCTAGCGGTAGCCAAAAACATTCAGTACTTC	CASSSTHLAVAKNIQYF
TRBV20-1	TRBD2	once	16	TRBJ2-1	TGCAGTGCTAGTAAGAGGGAGCGGGGGATTTACAATGAGCAGTTCTTC	CSASKRERGIYNEQFF